This T cell receptor beta chain was identified during a study of T cell responses to AZD1222 COVID-19 vaccine. Study information: Second-dose intervals of approximately 4 or approximately 12 weeks were pooled. The study, taken as a whole, reports: The breadth and depth of Spike-specific TCRs increased once two AZD1222 doses had been given. Among vaccine-associated CD4 TCRs, coverage spanned spike, with dominance at 160-218 and 743-854.

A remark on this clone: The antigen is unknown.

The CDR3 is 14 amino acids. CDR1 and CDR2 (germline): MNHEY, SVGAGI. The trim removed 6 bases at V and 5 bases at J, leaving 8 bases unmatched. Libraries were prepared by immunoSEQ multiplex PCR; TCRdb keeps only in-frame clonotypes and omits some of them. The data hold about 140,000 clones, with about 91% observed a single time. The origin of this receptor is an adult in good health. Sequences were derived from peripheral blood, sampled on day 0 of AZD1222 vaccination. This rearrangement joins TRBV6-5 to TRBJ1-1, with 8 bases aligning to TRBD1. CDR3 nucleotide sequence: TGTGCCAGCAGAAAGGACAGGGTCCTTACTGAAGCTTTCTTT. It translates to CASRKDRVLTEAFF.